These 32 T cell receptor beta chains share one sample of origin, sequenced in a study of T and B cells in COVID-19 patients. Each TRB amplification used roughly 230-550 ng of genomic DNA from blood. Multiplex PCR with BIOMED2 TRB-A/B primer pools amplified TRB rearrangements. TCRdb independently ran MiXCR on the multiplex PCR reads; one entry per CDR3 protein. The sample carries under 7,000 distinct CDR3 sequences, 33% recorded once. The sequenced sample was blood. These receptors originate from a human donor with active COVID-19.

On this clonotype itself: This may be a read error: a much more frequent sequence differs by one nucleotide. V gene TRBV5-6 combines with J gene TRBJ1-6; 8 nucleotides agree with TRBD1. The junction had 10 bases not matched to a gene; V was cut back by 4 bases and J by 10 bases. Germline V gene data show CDR1 as SGHDT and CDR2 as YYEEEE. The CDR3 has 15 residues. As DNA, the CDR3 is TGTGCCAGCAGCACCTTGACAGGGGTTGGCTCACCCCTCCACTTT. This sequence encodes CASSTLTGVGSPLHF.

The V gene is TRBV12-3 or TRBV12-4, the J gene TRBJ1-3, with 7 bases aligning to TRBD1. CDR3 size: 13 residues. V trimming: 10 bases; J trimming: 0 bases; junction bases outside the gene matches: 3. CDR3 in amino acids: CAIRDSSGNTIYF. The DNA for the CDR3 is TGTGCCATCAGGGACAGCTCTGGAAACACCATATATTTT.

This clonotype was recorded at least ten times. J is TRBJ1-5 and V is TRBV30; D is unclear. Germline-derived CDR1 and CDR2 are GTSNPN and SVGIG (reference sequence). V lost 0 bases, J lost 0 bases, and 9 bases lay in between. The length of the CDR3 is 15 residues. CDR3 DNA: TGTGCCTGGAGTGTCCAACCTTATAGCAATCAGCCCCAGCATTTT. Protein sequence: CAWSVQPYSNQPQHF.

The V gene is TRBV6-5, the J gene TRBJ1-6, with TRBD1 identical over 7 bases. After removal of 2 bases from V and 15 bases from J, the junction contained 10 bases not matched to a gene. The CDR3 has 14 amino acids. CDR1 MNHEY and CDR2 SVGAGI come from the germline V gene. DNA of the CDR3: TGTGCCAGCAGTTACCGGGACAGACCACGTAACCTCCACTTT. Encoded protein: CASSYRDRPRNLHF.

By share, this clonotype ranks as medium-sized. DNA of the CDR3: TGTGCCAGTAGTATAGGCGGGAGGGCCGGAAATGAGCAGTTCTTC. It codes for CASSIGGRAGNEQFF. V usage is TRBV19 and J usage is TRBJ2-1; 9 bases align to TRBD2. CDR1 LNHDA and CDR2 SQIVND come from the germline V gene (reference sequence). The CDR3 extends over 15 amino acids. V dropped 1 base and J dropped 7; count of bases not matched to a gene: 5.

This chain links TRBV5-4 with TRBJ2-2, with TRBD1 matching over 9 bases. The V gene's germline CDR1 is SGHNT and CDR2 YYREEE (reference sequence). J gave up 1 base and V 9 bases, and 10 bases lay outside the gene matches. There are 16 residues in the CDR3. The CDR3 DNA reads TGTGCCATCAGAAAACAGGGGGCGCGGAACACCGGGGAGCTGTTTTTT. Amino acid sequence: CAIRKQGARNTGELFF.

The gene calls are TRBV5-5 and TRBJ1-3, with 9 bases fitting TRBD1. The CDR3 spans 16 residues. The germline gives CDR1 SGHKS, CDR2 YYEKEE (reference sequence). J gave up 5 bases and V 4 bases, and 10 bases lay outside the gene matches. Here the CDR3 reads CASSGPGQGSRNTIYF. Here the CDR3 DNA reads TGTGCCAGCAGCGGGCCGGGACAGGGATCAAGAAACACCATATATTTT.

The chain couples TRBV11-2 to TRBJ2-7; 11 bases are a match to TRBD2. The CDR3 runs 14 residues. The V gene's germline CDR1 is SGHAT and CDR2 FQNNGV. V lost 5 bases, J lost 6 bases, and 6 bases stayed unmatched. The CDR3 sequence: CASSHSGRAAEQYF. The CDR3 DNA follows: TGTGCCAGCAGCCATAGCGGGAGGGCCGCCGAGCAGTACTTC.

This clonotype has a handful of counts. Relative to the germline gene, one junction end is altered; a read error may explain this. This chain links TRBV20-1 with TRBJ2-3; 7 bases agree with TRBD1. There are 11 residues in the CDR3. CDR1 and CDR2 from the germline V gene are DFQATT and SNEGSKA (reference sequence). CDR3 bases: TGCAGTGCTAGAGATAGAGGGGGACAGCTTTTT. Its translation is CSARDRGGQLF.

This clonotype was seen ten or more times. The chain is built from TRBV6-2 or TRBV6-3 and TRBJ2-2; perhaps TRBD2 as D (5 bases). V shed 3 bases and J shed 4 bases, with 9 bases lying between them. This CDR3 contains 14 residues. From germline, CDR1 is MNHEY and CDR2 SVGEGT. The CDR3 DNA reads TGTGCCAGCAGTTATCAAGGAGGCACCGGGGAGCTGTTTTTT. This sequence encodes CASSYQGGTGELFF.

This clonotype has only a few counts. The rearrangement uses TRBV5-6 and TRBJ2-5, with D maybe TRBD1 (6 bases). The CDR3 runs to 14 residues. V was pared by 2 bases and J by 1 base, with 9 bases between. The germline V gene has CDR1 SGHDT and CDR2 YYEEEE. CDR3 nucleotides: TGTGCCAGCAGCTTCAGGGGTGGCCAAGAGACCCAGTACTTC. It specifies CASSFRGGQETQYF.

The chain combines TRBV20-1 with TRBJ2-1, with D perhaps being TRBD1 or TRBD2 (5 bases each). Per the germline V gene, CDR1 is DFQATT and CDR2 is SNEGSKA (reference sequence). Deletions cut 4 bases from V and 8 bases from J, with 12 bases between. There are 12 residues in the CDR3. The CDR3 sequence: CSATGTTHEQFF. DNA of the CDR3: TGCAGTGCTACCGGGACCACCCATGAGCAGTTCTTC.

There are a few counts of this clonotype. CDR3 sequence reads: CASKDTGELFF. As DNA, the CDR3 is TGTGCCAGCAAGGACACCGGGGAGCTGTTTTTT. The V call is TRBV7-6, the J call TRBJ2-2; D remains ambiguous. The germline gives CDR1 SGHVS, CDR2 FNYEAQ. The ends were cut back, 7 bases at V and 3 bases at J, with 3 bases in the middle. This CDR3 has 11 amino acids.

The chain links TRBV6-5 to TRBJ1-3; maybe TRBD1 (5 bases). The germline V gene has CDR1 MNHEY and CDR2 SVGAGI. CDR3 length: 13 amino acids. Trimming removed 10 bases at V and 0 bases at J, with 10 bases between. The CDR3 here is CAIGAYSGNTIYF. CDR3 in DNA: TGTGCCATCGGGGCTTACTCTGGAAACACCATATATTTT.

The chain has TRBV6-5 and TRBJ2-1, with D possibly called TRBD1 or TRBD2 (5 bases each). Per germline, CDR1 MNHEY and CDR2 SVGAGI. Trimming pared 4 bases from V and 1 base from J, leaving 14 bases between. The CDR3 consists of 16 residues. The chain's CDR3 is CASSLSGGASYNEQFF. For the CDR3, the DNA is TGTGCCAGCAGTTTATCTGGGGGAGCATCCTACAATGAGCAGTTCTTC.

V gene TRBV6-1 combines with J gene TRBJ2-3; 10 positions match TRBD2. Germline V lookup: CDR1 MNHNS, CDR2 SASEGT. The CDR3 spans 17 residues. Unmatched junction bases numbered 9, after V lost 1 base and J lost 5 bases. In DNA, the CDR3 is TGTGCCAGCAGTGAAGACTTTAGGGCTAGCGGGAGAGATACGCAGTATTTT. This encodes CASSEDFRASGRDTQYF.

This chain connects TRBV20-1 to TRBJ1-5, with 8 nucleotides matching TRBD1. In germline, CDR1 is DFQATT, CDR2 SNEGSKA (reference sequence). J was trimmed by 6 bases and V by 6 bases; bases with no gene match: 13. CDR3 length: 15 residues. The CDR3: CSASARTGRAQPQHF. Written as DNA, the CDR3 is TGCAGTGCCTCGGCAAGGACAGGGAGGGCTCAGCCCCAGCATTTT.

Remarks on this clonotype: Germline and junction disagree at one end, which may indicate a read error. The chain has TRBV6-5 and TRBJ2-7; D is unresolved. The CDR3 extends over 12 amino acids. Germline V lookup: CDR1 MNHEY, CDR2 SVGAGI. CDR3 in amino acids: CASSDSGVEQYF. In DNA, the CDR3 is TGTGCCAGCAGTGACTCCGGCGTCGAGCAGTACTTC.

The rearrangement links TRBV30 to TRBJ2-3, with 8 bases identical to TRBD2. Looked up from germline, CDR1 is GTSNPN and CDR2 is SVGIG (reference sequence). The CDR3 is made up of 14 amino acids. Unmatched junction bases numbered 11, after V lost 8 bases and J lost 4 bases. The CDR3, as DNA: TGTGCCCGGCGAATAGCGGGATACGCAGATACGCAGTATTTT. Translation: CARRIAGYADTQYF.

In its sample, this clonotype ranks as hyperexpanded (1% or more). The chain carries TRBV15 and TRBJ2-1; the D gene is possibly TRBD1 (6 bases). Trimming stripped 0 bases from V and 9 bases from J, with 15 bases between. Germline loops: CDR1 LNHNV, CDR2 YYDKDF (reference sequence). The CDR3 covers 15 residues. DNA of the CDR3: TGTGCCACCAGCAGAGATTGGGGCCAACAGGGTGAGCAGTTCTTC. Residues: CATSRDWGQQGEQFF.

This clonotype is judged medium-sized. The V gene is TRBV27, the J gene TRBJ2-7; D uncertain. Germline V gene sequence: CDR1 MNHEY, CDR2 SMNVEV (reference sequence). The CDR3 loop spans 13 amino acids. The V and J ends lost 5 bases and 3 bases respectively, with 11 bases between them. As DNA, the CDR3 is TGTGCCAGCAGTCCACTCGCGAACTACGAGCAGTACTTC. As protein: CASSPLANYEQYF.

The genes are TRBV6-5 and TRBJ1-6, with a tentative D call TRBD1 (6 bases). The germline V gene encodes CDR1 MNHEY and CDR2 SVGAGI. This CDR3 is 16 amino acids long. Trimming cost V 6 bases and J 6 bases, with 18 bases left between them. The chain's CDR3 is CASSLVGGRINSPLHF. CDR3 coding DNA: TGTGCCAGCAGCCTAGTCGGGGGCAGGATTAATTCACCCCTCCACTTT.

The V call is TRBV6-1, the J call TRBJ2-1, with TRBD2 matching over 10 bases. J gave up 6 bases and V 6 bases, and 8 bases lay outside the gene matches. The CDR3 spans 15 residues. Germline CDR1 MNHNS, CDR2 SASEGT. Here the CDR3 DNA reads TGTGCCAGCAGACTAGCGGGAATAAACAGCAATGAGCAGTTCTTC. It codes for CASRLAGINSNEQFF.

The chain is built from TRBV12-3 or TRBV12-4 and TRBJ2-1; 8 nucleotides match TRBD2. V was clipped by 6 bases and J by 4 bases; unmatched bases: 2. The CDR3 is 13 amino acids. The CDR3 loop reads CASSSSGYNEQFF. The CDR3 DNA is TGTGCCAGCAGCTCTAGCGGGTACAATGAGCAGTTCTTC.

By share, this clonotype ranks as medium-sized. The chain uses TRBV6-5 and TRBJ2-1; 8 nucleotides line up with TRBD2. V lost 5 bases, J lost 8 bases, and 8 bases stayed unmatched. The CDR3 is 14 residues long. CDR1 and CDR2 from the germline V gene are MNHEY and SVGAGI. Here the CDR3 reads CASSEGLAYDEQFF. In DNA form, the CDR3 reads TGTGCCAGCAGTGAAGGACTAGCTTACGATGAGCAGTTCTTC.

This clonotype is labeled as medium-sized (0.01 to 0.1%). The chain uses TRBV29-1 and TRBJ2-7; TRBD2 matches 11 bases. Germline V CDR1 and CDR2: SQVTM, ANQGSEA. This CDR3 has 14 amino acids. The V segment lost 4 bases and the J segment 4 bases; nucleotides outside the gene matches: 6. CDR3: CSVGVAGGLYEQYF. The DNA for the CDR3 is TGCAGCGTTGGGGTAGCGGGAGGGCTTTACGAGCAGTACTTC.

This clonotype occurred a few times. The chain combines TRBV6-2 or TRBV6-3 with TRBJ2-5; the D is unclear. This CDR3 comprises 15 residues. V was trimmed by 6 bases and J by 5 bases, leaving 19 bases between them. The germline V gene has CDR1 MNHEY and CDR2 SVGEGT. In DNA, the CDR3 is TGTGCCAGCAGCCCGGGCTCCCCTATAGGGGAGACCCAGTACTTC. Translated, it gives CASSPGSPIGETQYF.

This clonotype is judged medium-sized (0.01 to 0.1%). The chain recombines TRBV12-3 or TRBV12-4 with TRBJ2-7; the match to TRBD2 covers 10 bases. Trimming removed 7 bases from V and 6 bases from J; junction bases left unmatched: 9. This CDR3 has 14 residues. CDR3 protein: CASNLYGTSVEQYF. Written as DNA, the CDR3 is TGTGCCAGCAACCTCTACGGGACTAGCGTCGAGCAGTACTTC.

This chain joins TRBV20-1 and TRBJ2-1, with 16 bases fitting TRBD2. The V segment lost 1 base and the J segment 8 bases; nucleotides outside the gene matches: 8. In germline, CDR1 is DFQATT, CDR2 SNEGSKA (reference sequence). The CDR3 is 17 residues long. The DNA for the CDR3 is TGCAGTGCTAGAGCCACCGGGACTAGCGGGAGGGCCGATGAGCAGTTCTTC. This sequence encodes CSARATGTSGRADEQFF.

The V gene is TRBV19, the J gene TRBJ2-5; D may be TRBD1 (6 bases). This CDR3 is 16 amino acids long. Germline-derived CDR1 and CDR2 are LNHDA and SQIVND (reference sequence). V lost 6 bases and J lost 4, with 21 bases in between. The CDR3 region is CASSFRARGRRETQYF. The CDR3 DNA reads as TGTGCCAGTAGCTTCAGAGCCAGGGGCAGACGAGAGACCCAGTACTTC.

The chain has TRBV19 and TRBJ1-5; D might be TRBD1 (6 bases). Germline CDR1 reads LNHDA; CDR2 reads SQIVND (reference sequence). The CDR3 loop spans 14 amino acids. V gave up 5 bases and J gave up 3 bases, with 11 bases separating them. CDR3 sequence (DNA): TGTGCCAGTAGTCTGACAGGTCTCAATCAGCCCCAGCATTTT. It encodes CASSLTGLNQPQHF.

V and J are TRBV29-1 and TRBJ2-7; 10 bases agree with TRBD2. Germline CDR1 and CDR2: SQVTM and ANQGSEA. The CDR3 totals 12 residues. The trim removed 7 bases at V and 4 bases at J, leaving 4 bases unmatched. The CDR3 nucleotides read TGCAGCGCCGGGACTAGCGTTTACGAGCAGTACTTC. Encoded protein: CSAGTSVYEQYF.